A single sample gave rise to the 3 T cell receptor beta chains below, sequenced in a study of blood T cell repertoires in COVID-19. Here immunoSEQ multiplex PCR was the method, and the copy in TCRdb shows in-frame clones only, minus some. The sample contains about 200,000 clones, roughly 84% of which appear only once. The specimen was peripheral blood. Every receptor here comes from a human donor in a cohort sampled during active COVID-19.

The chain recombines TRBV19 with TRBJ1-6; the D gene is possibly TRBD1 (5 bases). The CDR3 spans 14 residues. Germline-derived CDR1 and CDR2 are LNHDA and SQIVND (reference sequence). Trimming shortened V by 4 bases and J by 8 bases, and 12 bases separated the two germline ends. Here the CDR3 reads CASSRGQGDSPLHF. The CDR3 nucleotides read TGTGCCAGTAGTAGAGGACAAGGAGATTCACCCCTCCACTTT.

The V gene is TRBV12-3 or TRBV12-4, the J gene TRBJ1-1, with a possible D match to TRBD1 (6 bases). V shed 5 bases and J shed 7 bases, with 11 bases lying between them. The CDR3 covers 12 residues. The chain's CDR3 is CASSRTAFEAFF. The CDR3 DNA follows: TGTGCCAGCAGTAGGACAGCCTTTGAAGCTTTCTTT.

The rearrangement uses TRBV30 and TRBJ2-6, with 7 bases that match TRBD1. This CDR3 comprises 14 residues. From germline, CDR1 is GTSNPN and CDR2 SVGIG (reference sequence). This CDR3 is CARQGPSGANVLTF. The DNA of the CDR3 is TGTGCGAGACAGGGACCCTCTGGGGCCAACGTCCTGACTTTC.